This T cell receptor beta chain was obtained from a study of blood T cell repertoires in COVID-19 (TCRdb year 2020). Study-wide context: The collaborator samples originated in the United States, Italy and Spain and spanned the acute and convalescent phases of COVID-19. The material from the prospective study consisted of cDNA or gDNA derived from T cells, B-cell-depleted T cells, or PBMCs. Subjects who had been exposed to COVID-19, were actively infected with it, or had recovered from it provided the deeply sampled blood TCRbeta repertoires that made up the dataset. The repertoires were made available in a free public database intended to serve as a resource for research on the immune response to SARS-CoV-2. The samples were drawn from the first 160 participants of the ongoing ImmuneRACE study and from under 1,500 subjects provided by 6 global collaborators. Sample metadata almost always included a de-identified subject ID, COVID-19 status, age in years and sex. Where HLA class I and class II types were available, the types were taken from metadata supplied by the sample provider, not from assay-based typing. Study-wide conclusions, independent of this receptor: Clinical and demographic metadata were provided uncurated, with the amount varying by source and participant.

As to this clone: The target of this receptor is not known. There are no base qualities to consult, and no much larger clone falls within one base.

Taken from the germline V gene, the CDR1 and CDR2 loops are SGHRS and YFSETQ. The CDR3 runs 15 amino acids, cysteine and phenylalanine included. Left in the record is the CDR3 DNA by itself, 45 bases read in frame from the first base. From V the trimming removes 0 bases and from J it removes 0 bases, while the gene matches leave 2 bases of the junction unaccounted for. In Seattle, one collaborating source enrolled patients while the infection was active and tracked those patients longitudinally over the course of disease. The collaborating institutions used their own protocols to collect whole blood in K2EDTA tubes. For TCRbeta analysis, collaborator samples were shipped as frozen whole blood, as isolated PBMCs, or as DNA extracted from either sample type. TCRbeta CDR3 regions were amplified from genomic DNA using the immunoSEQ Assay, a bias-controlled multiplex PCR. The study's processing was this. The number of nucleated cells in each sample was estimated from the amplification of reference gene primers within the assay. To quantify the absolute abundance of each unique TCRbeta CDR3 rearrangement, sequence reads were collapsed and filtered. For each sample, productive Simpson clonality was calculated as the square root of Simpson's diversity index across productive rearrangements. The immuneACCESS repertoire file appears here via TCRdb, limited to in-frame rearrangements. These files lack a portion of the clones; in checked studies, under half of the deficit traces to unresolved V genes, and the cause of the others is not known. The V and J calls and the clone size are those of that table, but D and trimming were determined from the DNA. This sample has tens of thousands of clones in its table, and more than 80% of those were observed once. About 30% of the sample is held by the ten biggest clonotypes.

The sample comprised peripheral blood. The chain links TRBV5-1 with TRBJ1-2, with 7 bases in between that match TRBD1. This clonotype was sampled from a man in his 60s with COVID-19, enrolled during active disease. The CDR3 loop reads CASSLGGTANYGYTF. The DNA sequence follows: TGCGCCAGCAGCTTGGGGGGGACAGCTAACTATGGCTACACCTTC.